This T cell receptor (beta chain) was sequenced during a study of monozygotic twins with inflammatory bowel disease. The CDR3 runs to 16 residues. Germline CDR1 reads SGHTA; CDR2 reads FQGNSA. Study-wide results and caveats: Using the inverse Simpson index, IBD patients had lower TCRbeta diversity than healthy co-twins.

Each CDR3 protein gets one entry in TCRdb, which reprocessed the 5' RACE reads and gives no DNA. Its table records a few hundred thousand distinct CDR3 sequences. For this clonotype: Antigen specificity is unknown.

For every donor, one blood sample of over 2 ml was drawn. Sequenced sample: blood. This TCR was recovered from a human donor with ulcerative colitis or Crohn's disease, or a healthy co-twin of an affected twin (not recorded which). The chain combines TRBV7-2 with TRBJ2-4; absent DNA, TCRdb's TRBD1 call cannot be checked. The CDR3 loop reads CASSLSGGQGWNIQYF.